Included here is one TCR beta chain sequence, with context. The antigen remains undetermined. This record belongs to a study of OX40 agonist ivuxolimab in advanced cancers. Using immunoSEQ multiplex PCR, the repertoire was profiled, and TCRdb retains in-frame clones only, with some absent. The sample lists 60,000 to 75,000 clones; around 90% were seen once. Trimming took 2 bases from V and 5 from J, leaving 10 bases between them. This CDR3 has 13 amino acids. CDR1 and CDR2 (germline): SGHDT, YYEEEE. Study findings and constraints: On average, a greater number of expanded clones characterised CD8+ T cells relative to CD4+.

The timepoints at which blood was sampled were baseline, cycle 4 day 1, and cycle 7 day 1. The material was CD4+ or CD8+ T cells sorted from blood, obtained in a trial of the OX40 agonist ivuxolimab. The V call is TRBV5-6, the J call TRBJ2-5, with a tentative D call TRBD1 (5 bases). The source is an adult with an advanced solid tumor such as melanoma, head and neck, liver or kidney cancer. DNA of the CDR3: TGTGCCAGCAGCTTTAAGGGGCACGAGACCCAGTACTTC. Translating gives CASSFKGHETQYF. The whole variable domain, remainder taken from reference TRBV5-6 and TRBJ2-5, is DAGVTQSPTHLIKTRGQQVTLRCSPKSGHDTVSWYQQALGQGPQFIFQYYEEEERQRGNFPDRFSGHQFPNYSSELNVNALLLGDSALYLCASSFKGHETQYFGPGTRLLVL.